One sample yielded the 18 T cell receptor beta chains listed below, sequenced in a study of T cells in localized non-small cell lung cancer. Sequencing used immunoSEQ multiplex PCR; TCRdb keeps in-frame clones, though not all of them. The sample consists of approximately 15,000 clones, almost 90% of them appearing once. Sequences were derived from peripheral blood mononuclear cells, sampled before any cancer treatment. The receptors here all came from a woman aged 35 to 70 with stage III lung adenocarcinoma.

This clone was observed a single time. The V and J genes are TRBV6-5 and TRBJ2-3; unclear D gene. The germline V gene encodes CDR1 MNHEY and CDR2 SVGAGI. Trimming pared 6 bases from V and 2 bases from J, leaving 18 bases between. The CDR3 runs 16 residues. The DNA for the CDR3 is TGTGCCAGCAGCTACGCTTATTCAATGGTCACAGATACGCAGTATTTT. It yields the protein CASSYAYSMVTDTQYF.

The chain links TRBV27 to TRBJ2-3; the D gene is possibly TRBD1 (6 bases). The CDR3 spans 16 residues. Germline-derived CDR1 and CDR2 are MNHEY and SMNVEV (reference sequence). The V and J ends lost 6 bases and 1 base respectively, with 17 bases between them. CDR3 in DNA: TGTGCCAGCAGCTATTGGACAGTGGCTGGCACAGATACGCAGTATTTT. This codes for CASSYWTVAGTDTQYF.

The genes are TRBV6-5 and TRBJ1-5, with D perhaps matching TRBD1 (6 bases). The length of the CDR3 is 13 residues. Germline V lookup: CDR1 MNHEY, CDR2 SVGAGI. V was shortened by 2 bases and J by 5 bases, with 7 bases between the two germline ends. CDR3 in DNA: TGTGCCAGCAGTTACAACAGGGATCAGCCCCAGCATTTT. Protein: CASSYNRDQPQHF.

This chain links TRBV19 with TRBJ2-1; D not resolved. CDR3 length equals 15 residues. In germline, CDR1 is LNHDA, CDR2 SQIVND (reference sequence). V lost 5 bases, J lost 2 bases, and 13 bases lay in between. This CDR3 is CASSPLGTPYNEQFF. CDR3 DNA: TGTGCCAGTAGTCCTCTGGGAACCCCCTACAATGAGCAGTTCTTC.

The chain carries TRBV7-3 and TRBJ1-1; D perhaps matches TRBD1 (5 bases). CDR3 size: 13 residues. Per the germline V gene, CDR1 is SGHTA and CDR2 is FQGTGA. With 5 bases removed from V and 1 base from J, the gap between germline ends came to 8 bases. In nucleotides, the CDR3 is TGTGCCAGCAGCATACAGGAGAACACTGAAGCTTTCTTT. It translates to CASSIQENTEAFF.

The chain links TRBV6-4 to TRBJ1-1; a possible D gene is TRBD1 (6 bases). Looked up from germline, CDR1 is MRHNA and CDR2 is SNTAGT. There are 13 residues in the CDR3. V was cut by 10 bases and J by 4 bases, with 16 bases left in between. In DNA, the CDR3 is TGTGCCACCAAGGGGGGGGGTGGCACTGAAGCTTTCTTT. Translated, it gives CATKGGGGTEAFF.

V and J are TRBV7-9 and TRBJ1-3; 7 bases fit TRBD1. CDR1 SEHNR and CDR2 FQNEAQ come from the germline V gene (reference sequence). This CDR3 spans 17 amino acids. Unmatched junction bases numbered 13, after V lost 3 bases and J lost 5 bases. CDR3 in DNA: TGTGCCAGCAGCTTCCCCACTACAGGGGAACCTCGAAACACCATATATTTT. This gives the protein CASSFPTTGEPRNTIYF.

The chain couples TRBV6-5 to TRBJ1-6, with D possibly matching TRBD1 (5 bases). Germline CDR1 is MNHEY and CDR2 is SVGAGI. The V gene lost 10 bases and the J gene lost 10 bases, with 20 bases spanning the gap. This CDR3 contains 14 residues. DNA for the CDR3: TGTGCCACCCGCCCAGGGAGGGTTCAGTCACCCCTCCACTTT. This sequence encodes CATRPGRVQSPLHF.

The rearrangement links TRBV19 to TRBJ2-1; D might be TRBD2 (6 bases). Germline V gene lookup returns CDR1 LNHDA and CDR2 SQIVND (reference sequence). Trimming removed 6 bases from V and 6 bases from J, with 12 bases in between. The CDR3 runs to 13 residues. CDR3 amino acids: CASRELAVNEQFF. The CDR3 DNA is TGTGCCAGTAGAGAACTAGCTGTCAATGAGCAGTTCTTC.

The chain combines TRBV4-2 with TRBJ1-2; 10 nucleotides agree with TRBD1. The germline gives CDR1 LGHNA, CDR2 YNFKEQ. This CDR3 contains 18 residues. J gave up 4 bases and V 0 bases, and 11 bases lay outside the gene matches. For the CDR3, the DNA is TGTGCCAGCAGCCAAGATGGGGGAGCGACAGGGGGCGCCTATGGCTACACCTTC. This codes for CASSQDGGATGGAYGYTF.

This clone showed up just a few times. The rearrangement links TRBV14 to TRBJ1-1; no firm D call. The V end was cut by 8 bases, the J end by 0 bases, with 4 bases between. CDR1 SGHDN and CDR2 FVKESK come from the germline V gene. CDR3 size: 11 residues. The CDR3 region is CASGMNTEAFF. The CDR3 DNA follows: TGTGCCAGCGGGATGAACACTGAAGCTTTCTTT.

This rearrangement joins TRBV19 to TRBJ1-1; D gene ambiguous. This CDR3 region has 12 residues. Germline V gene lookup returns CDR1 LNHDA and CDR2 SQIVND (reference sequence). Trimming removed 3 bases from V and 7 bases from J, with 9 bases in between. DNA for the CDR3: TGTGCCAGTAGTATGGGGAGGTATGAAGCTTTCTTT. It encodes CASSMGRYEAFF.

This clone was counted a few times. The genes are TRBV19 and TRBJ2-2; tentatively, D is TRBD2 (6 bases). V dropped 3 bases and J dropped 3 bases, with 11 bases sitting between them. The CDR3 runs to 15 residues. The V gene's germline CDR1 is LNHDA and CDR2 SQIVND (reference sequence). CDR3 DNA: TGTGCCAGTAGTATCTTACTAGCCCACACCGGGGAGCTGTTTTTT. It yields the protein CASSILLAHTGELFF.

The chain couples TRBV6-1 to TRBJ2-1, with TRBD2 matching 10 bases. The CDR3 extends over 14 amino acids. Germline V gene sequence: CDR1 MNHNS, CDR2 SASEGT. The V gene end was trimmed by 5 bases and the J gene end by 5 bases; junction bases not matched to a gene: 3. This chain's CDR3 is CASSSGGADNEQFF. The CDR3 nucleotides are TGTGCCAGCAGTAGCGGGGGGGCCGACAATGAGCAGTTCTTC.

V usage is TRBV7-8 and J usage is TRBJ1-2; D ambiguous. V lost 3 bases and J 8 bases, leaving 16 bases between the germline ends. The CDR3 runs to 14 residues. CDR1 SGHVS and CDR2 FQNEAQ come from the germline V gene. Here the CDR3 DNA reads TGTGCCAGCAGCTTTGAAAGGTTACGAGGGGGCTACACCTTC. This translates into CASSFERLRGGYTF.

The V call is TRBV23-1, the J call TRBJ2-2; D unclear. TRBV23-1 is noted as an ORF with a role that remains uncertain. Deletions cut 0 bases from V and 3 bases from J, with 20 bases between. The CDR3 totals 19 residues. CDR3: CASSQSKDTARCHTGELFF. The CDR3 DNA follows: TGCGCCAGCAGTCAATCGAAGGATACCGCACGCTGTCACACCGGGGAGCTGTTTTTT.

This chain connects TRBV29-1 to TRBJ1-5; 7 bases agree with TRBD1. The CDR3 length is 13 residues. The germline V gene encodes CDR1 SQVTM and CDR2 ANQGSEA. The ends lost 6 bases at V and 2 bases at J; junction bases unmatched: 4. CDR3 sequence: CSVADRGNQPQHF. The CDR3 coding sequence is TGCAGCGTCGCCGACAGGGGCAATCAGCCCCAGCATTTT.

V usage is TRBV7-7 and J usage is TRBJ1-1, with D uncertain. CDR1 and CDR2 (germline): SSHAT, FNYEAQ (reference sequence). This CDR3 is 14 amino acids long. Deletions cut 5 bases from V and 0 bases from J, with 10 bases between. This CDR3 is CASSPLTMNTEAFF. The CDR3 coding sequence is TGTGCCAGCAGCCCTCTAACCATGAACACTGAAGCTTTCTTT.